This TCR beta chain was documented in a study of beta chain features in type 1 diabetes. Study-wide results and caveats: Insertions were fewer and deletions more numerous at VDJ junctions in type 1 diabetes patients.

Expressed TCRB transcripts were sequenced, since all the RNA that had been isolated was reverse transcribed. The method was immunoSEQ multiplex PCR; TCRdb's version includes in-frame clones alone and lacks a portion of them. Here the sample spans about 930,000 clones, roughly 16% being singletons. Unmatched junction bases numbered 9, after V lost 8 bases and J lost 11 bases. The CDR3 loop spans 12 amino acids. Germline-derived CDR1 and CDR2 are SGHTA and FQGNSA. On this clone: The antigen is not known.

The chain recombines TRBV7-2 with TRBJ2-4; the match to TRBD1 covers 7 bases. The sample taken for sequencing was naive CD4+ T cells from blood. The clonotype originates from a woman aged 18-30 years in good health. CDR3 protein: CASSETGQLQYF. The CDR3 bases are TGTGCCAGCTCAGAGACAGGGCAACTTCAGTACTTC.